The text below deals with one T cell receptor (beta chain). Assay used: immunoSEQ multiplex PCR; TCRdb lists only in-frame clones, some missing. The data contain some 41,000 clones, 85% of them seen just once; the ten biggest clones take up 2.5% to 3%. Time point meaning: peripheral blood 6 weeks after treatment start. The number of samples from each patient was between 1 and 8, taken pretreatment and on-treatment. This entry comes from a study of PD-L1 blockade in urothelial cancer. This CDR3 is 17 amino acids long. With 4 bases clipped from V and 2 bases from J, the junction kept 8 bases outside the gene matches. CDR1 MNHEY and CDR2 SMNVEV come from the germline V gene (reference sequence).

The receptor's source is a man between 65 and 80 years old with urothelial cancer. Here the sequenced sample was PBMCs, taken around atezolizumab (anti-PD-L1) treatment. This rearrangement joins TRBV27 to TRBJ2-1; 10 bases fit TRBD1. Here the CDR3 reads CASSSRDRGQPYNEQFF. In DNA form, the CDR3 reads TGTGCCAGCAGTTCCCGGGACAGGGGCCAGCCCTACAATGAGCAGTTCTTC.